The clone carrying this TCR beta chain appeared a few times. Its antigen is as yet unknown. These data come from a study of T-cell memory formation after mild COVID-19. Using constant-segment primers, 5'RACE produced TCR alpha and TCR beta cDNA libraries carrying sample barcodes and UMIs. From the 5' RACE reads, TCRdb called clonotypes with MiXCR, one entry per CDR3 protein. Here the sample spans about 320,000 distinct CDR3 sequences, 13% to 15% being singletons. This CDR3 has 15 amino acids. Study-wide findings and caveats: Whether second-wave clones peaking at day 37 were SARS-CoV-2 specific went unconfirmed. For contracting clones, CD4+ ones sat mainly in CM and EM, CD8+ in EMRA. The finding that pre-infection memory included some responding clones suggested that cross-reactive memory joined.

Sequencing was carried out using PBMCs or a T cell subset sorted from them (not recorded which). V usage is TRBV21-1 and J usage is TRBJ2-7; whether TRBD2, the table's D call, matches the DNA was not checked. TRBV21-1 is described as a pseudogene. The TCR originated in a man aged 18 to 30 who had mild COVID-19 (a few samples of this study predate the infection). Cell type and time point are not known. The DNA for the CDR3 is TGTGCCAGCAGCAAAGCGCCAGACTGGCGATACGAGCAGTACTTC. Translated: CASSKAPDWRYEQYF.